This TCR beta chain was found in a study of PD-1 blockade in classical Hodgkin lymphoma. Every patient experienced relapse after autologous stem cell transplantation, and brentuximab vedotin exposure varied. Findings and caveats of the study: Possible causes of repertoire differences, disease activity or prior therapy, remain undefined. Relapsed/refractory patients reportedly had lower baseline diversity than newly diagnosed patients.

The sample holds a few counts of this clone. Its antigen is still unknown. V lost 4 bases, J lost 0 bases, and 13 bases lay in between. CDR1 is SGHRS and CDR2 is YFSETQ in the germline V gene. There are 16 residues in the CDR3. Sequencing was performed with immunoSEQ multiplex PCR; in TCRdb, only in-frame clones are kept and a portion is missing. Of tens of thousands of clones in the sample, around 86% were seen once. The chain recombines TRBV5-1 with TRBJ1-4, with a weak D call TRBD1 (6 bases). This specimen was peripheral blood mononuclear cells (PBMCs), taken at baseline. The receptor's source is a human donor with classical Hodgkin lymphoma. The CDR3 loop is CASSPKGDATNEKLFF. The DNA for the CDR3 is TGCGCCAGCAGCCCAAAGGGGGATGCAACTAATGAAAAACTGTTTTTT.